Detailed here is one T cell receptor (beta chain). As processed by the authors: Counts of nucleated cells, estimated from reference gene primer amplification, were obtained. Measured with immunoSEQ multiplex PCR; TCRdb has only the in-frame clones, and not every one. V, J and clone size derive from that table, while D and trimming were established from the DNA sequence. The table shows 90,000 to 110,000 clones, with around 86% occurring only once. The data were obtained in a study of blood T cell repertoires in COVID-19. Across the whole study: COVID-19 samples from acute and convalescent phases originated in the United States, Italy and Spain. T cells, B-cell-depleted T cells, or PBMCs supplied cDNA or gDNA.

The CDR3 consists of 13 residues. In germline, CDR1 is MNHNY, CDR2 SVGAGI (reference sequence). The junction had 5 bases not matched to a gene; V was cut back by 3 bases and J by 8 bases. Sequencing used peripheral blood. The TCR was taken from a man older than 75 with acute or convalescent COVID-19. V gene TRBV6-6 combines with J gene TRBJ1-1; 8 positions match TRBD1. CDR3 residues: CASSYGQGAEAFF. The CDR3 DNA follows: TGTGCCAGCAGTTATGGCCAGGGGGCAGAAGCTTTCTTT.